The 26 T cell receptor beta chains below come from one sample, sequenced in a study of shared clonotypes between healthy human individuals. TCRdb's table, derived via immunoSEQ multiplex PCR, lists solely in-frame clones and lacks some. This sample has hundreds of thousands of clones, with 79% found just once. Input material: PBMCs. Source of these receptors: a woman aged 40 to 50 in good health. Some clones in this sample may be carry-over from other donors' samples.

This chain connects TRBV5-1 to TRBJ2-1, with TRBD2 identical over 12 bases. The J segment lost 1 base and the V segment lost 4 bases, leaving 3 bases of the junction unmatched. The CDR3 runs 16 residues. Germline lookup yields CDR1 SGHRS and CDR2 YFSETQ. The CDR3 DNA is TGCGCCAGCAGCCACACTAGCGGGAGGTCCTACAATGAGCAGTTCTTC. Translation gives CASSHTSGRSYNEQFF.

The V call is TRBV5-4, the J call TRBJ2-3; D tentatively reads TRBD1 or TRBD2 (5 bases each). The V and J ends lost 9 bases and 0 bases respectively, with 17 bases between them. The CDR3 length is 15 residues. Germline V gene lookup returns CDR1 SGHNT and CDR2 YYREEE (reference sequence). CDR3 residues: CAIGGRVTSTDTQYF. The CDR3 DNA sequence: TGTGCCATCGGAGGCAGGGTTACTAGCACAGATACGCAGTATTTT.

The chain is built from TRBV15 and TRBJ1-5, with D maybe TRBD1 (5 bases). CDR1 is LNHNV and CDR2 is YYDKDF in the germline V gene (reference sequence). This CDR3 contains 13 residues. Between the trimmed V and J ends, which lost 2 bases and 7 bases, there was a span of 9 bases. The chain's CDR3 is CATSRQGGQPQHF. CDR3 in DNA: TGTGCCACCAGCAGACAGGGAGGCCAGCCCCAGCATTTT. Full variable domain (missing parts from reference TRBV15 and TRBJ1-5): DAMVIQNPRYQVTQFGKPVTLSCSQTLNHNVMYWYQQKSSQAPKLLFHYYDKDFNNEADTPDNFQSRRPNTSFCFLDIRSPGLGDTAMYLCATSRQGGQPQHFGDGTRLSIL.

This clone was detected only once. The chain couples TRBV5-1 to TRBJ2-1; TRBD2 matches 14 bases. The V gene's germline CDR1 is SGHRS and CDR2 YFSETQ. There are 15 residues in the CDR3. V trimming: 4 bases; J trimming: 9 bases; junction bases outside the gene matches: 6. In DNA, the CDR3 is TGCGCCAGCAGCCTGGGACTAGCGGGAGATACTGAGCAGTTCTTC. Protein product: CASSLGLAGDTEQFF. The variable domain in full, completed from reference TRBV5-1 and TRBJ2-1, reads KAGVTQTPRYLIKTRGQQVTLSCSPISGHRSVSWYQQTPGQGLQFLFEYFSETQRNKGNFPGRFSGRQFSNSRSEMNVSTLELGDSALYLCASSLGLAGDTEQFFGPGTRLTVL.

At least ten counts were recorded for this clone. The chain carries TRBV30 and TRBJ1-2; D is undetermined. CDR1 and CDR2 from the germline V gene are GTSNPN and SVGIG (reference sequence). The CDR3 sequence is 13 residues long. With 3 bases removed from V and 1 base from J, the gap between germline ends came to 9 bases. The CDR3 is CAWSSGSNYGYTF. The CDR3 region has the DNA TGTGCCTGGAGCTCGGGTAGTAACTATGGCTACACCTTC. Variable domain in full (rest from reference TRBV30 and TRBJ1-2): SQTIHQWPATLVQPVGSPLSLECTVEGTSNPNLYWYRQAAGRGLQLLFYSVGIGQISSEVPQNLSASRPQDRQFILSSKKLLLSDSGFYLCAWSSGSNYGYTFGSGTRLTVV.

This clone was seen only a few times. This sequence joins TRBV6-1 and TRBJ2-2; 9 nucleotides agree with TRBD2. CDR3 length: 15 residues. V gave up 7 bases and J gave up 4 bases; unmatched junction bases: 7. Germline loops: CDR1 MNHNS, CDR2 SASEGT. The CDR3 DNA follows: TGTGCCAGCAAGAAACTAGCGGGCCCCACCGGGGAGCTGTTTTTT. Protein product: CASKKLAGPTGELFF.

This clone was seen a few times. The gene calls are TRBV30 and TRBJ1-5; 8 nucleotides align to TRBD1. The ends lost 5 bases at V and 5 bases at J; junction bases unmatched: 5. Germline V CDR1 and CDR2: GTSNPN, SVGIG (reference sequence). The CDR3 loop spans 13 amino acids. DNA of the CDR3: TGTGCCTGGGGAGGACAGGGAGATCAGCCCCAGCATTTT. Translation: CAWGGQGDQPQHF.

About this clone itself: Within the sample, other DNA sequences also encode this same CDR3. CDR3 nucleotides: TGCGCCAGCAGCCCAGATCCGGGGGGCGAGCAGTACTTC. Its translation is CASSPDPGGEQYF. The chain has TRBV5-1 and TRBJ2-7; 7 positions agree with TRBD2. Trimming at V came to 4 bases and at J to 6 bases, leaving 7 bases not matched to a gene. This CDR3 spans 13 amino acids. Germline CDR1 is SGHRS and CDR2 is YFSETQ.

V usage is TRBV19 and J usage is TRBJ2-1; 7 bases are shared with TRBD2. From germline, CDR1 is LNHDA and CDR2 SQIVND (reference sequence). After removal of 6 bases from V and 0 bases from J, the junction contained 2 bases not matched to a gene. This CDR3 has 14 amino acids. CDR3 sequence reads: CASRPSGSYNEQFF. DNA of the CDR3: TGTGCCAGTAGACCTAGCGGCTCCTACAATGAGCAGTTCTTC.

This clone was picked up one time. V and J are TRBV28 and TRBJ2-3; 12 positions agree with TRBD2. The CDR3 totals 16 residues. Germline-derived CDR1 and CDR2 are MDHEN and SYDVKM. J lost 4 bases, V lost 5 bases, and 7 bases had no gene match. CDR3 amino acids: CASSIRLAGVSDTQYF. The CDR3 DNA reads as TGTGCCAGCAGTATCCGACTAGCGGGAGTATCAGATACGCAGTATTTT.

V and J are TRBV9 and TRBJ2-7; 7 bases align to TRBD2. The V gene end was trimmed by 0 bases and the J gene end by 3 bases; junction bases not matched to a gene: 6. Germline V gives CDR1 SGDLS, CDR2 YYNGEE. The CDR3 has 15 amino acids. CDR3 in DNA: TGTGCCAGCAGCGTAGGGGGAGGGCCCATCTACGAGCAGTACTTC. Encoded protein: CASSVGGGPIYEQYF.

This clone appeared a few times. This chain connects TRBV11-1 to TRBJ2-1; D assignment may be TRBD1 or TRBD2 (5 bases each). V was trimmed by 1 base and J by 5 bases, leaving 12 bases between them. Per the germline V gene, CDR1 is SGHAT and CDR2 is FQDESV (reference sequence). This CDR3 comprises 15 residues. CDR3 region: CASSLEGTQNNEQFF. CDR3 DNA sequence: TGTGCCAGCAGCTTAGAGGGGACCCAGAACAATGAGCAGTTCTTC.

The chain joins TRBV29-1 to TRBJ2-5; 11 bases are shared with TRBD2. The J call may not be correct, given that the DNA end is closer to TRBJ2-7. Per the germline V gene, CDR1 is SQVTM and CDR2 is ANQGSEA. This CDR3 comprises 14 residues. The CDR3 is CSVALAGGSYEQYF. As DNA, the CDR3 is TGCAGCGTTGCCCTAGCGGGGGGCTCCTACGAGCAGTACTTC.

CDR3 sequence (DNA): TGCGCCAGCAGCCCTACAGGGAATAGCAATCAGCCCCAGCATTTT. This encodes CASSPTGNSNQPQHF. This chain connects TRBV5-1 to TRBJ1-5; D is perhaps TRBD1 (6 bases). CDR1 and CDR2 from the germline V gene are SGHRS and YFSETQ. The CDR3 loop spans 15 amino acids. The V end lost 4 bases, the J end lost 0 bases, and 11 bases lay between the germline ends.

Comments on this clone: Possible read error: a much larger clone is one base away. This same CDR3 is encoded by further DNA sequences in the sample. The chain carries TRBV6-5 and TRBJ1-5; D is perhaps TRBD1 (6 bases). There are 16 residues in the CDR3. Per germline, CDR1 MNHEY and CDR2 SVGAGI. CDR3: CASSYSTGYSNQPQHF. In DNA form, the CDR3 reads TGTGCCAGCAGCTACTCGACAGGCTATAGCAATCAGCCCCAGCATTTT.

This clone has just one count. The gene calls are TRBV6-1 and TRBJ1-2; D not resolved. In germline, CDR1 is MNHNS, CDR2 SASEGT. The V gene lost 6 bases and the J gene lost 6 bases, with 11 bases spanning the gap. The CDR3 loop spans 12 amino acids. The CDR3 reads CASSPFPDGYTF. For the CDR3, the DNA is TGTGCCAGCAGCCCATTTCCTGATGGCTACACCTTC.

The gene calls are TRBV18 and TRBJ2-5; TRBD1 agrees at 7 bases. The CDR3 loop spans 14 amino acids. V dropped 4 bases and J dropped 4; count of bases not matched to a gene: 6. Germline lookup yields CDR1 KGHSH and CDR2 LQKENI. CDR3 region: CASSLTGWGETQYF. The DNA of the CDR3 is TGTGCCAGCTCACTGACAGGGTGGGGAGAGACCCAGTACTTC.

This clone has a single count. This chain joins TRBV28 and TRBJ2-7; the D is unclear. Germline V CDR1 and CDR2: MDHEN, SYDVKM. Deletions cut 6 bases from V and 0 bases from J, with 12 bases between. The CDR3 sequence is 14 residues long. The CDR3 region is CASSPTGSSYEQYF. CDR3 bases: TGTGCCAGCAGCCCTACCGGTAGCTCCTACGAGCAGTACTTC.

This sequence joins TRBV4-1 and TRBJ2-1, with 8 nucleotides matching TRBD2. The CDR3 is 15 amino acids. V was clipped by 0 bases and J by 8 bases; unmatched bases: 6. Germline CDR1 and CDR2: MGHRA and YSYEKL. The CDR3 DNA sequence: TGCGCCAGCAGCCAAGAGTCGGGAGGGCCTTATGAGCAGTTCTTC. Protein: CASSQESGGPYEQFF.

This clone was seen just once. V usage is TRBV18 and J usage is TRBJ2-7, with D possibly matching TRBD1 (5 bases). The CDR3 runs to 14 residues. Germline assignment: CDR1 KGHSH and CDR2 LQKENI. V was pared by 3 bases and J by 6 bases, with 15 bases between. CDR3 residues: CASSPRQLSFEQYF. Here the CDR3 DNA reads TGTGCCAGCTCACCTAGACAGTTGAGTTTCGAGCAGTACTTC.

DNA for the CDR3: TGCGCCAGCAGCCAAGGTCGGACAGGGCTCACAGATACGCAGTATTTT. This encodes CASSQGRTGLTDTQYF. The chain uses TRBV4-1 and TRBJ2-3; 8 bases match TRBD1. Per the germline V gene, CDR1 is MGHRA and CDR2 is YSYEKL. The V gene end was trimmed by 1 base and the J gene end by 2 bases; junction bases not matched to a gene: 5. CDR3 length: 16 residues.

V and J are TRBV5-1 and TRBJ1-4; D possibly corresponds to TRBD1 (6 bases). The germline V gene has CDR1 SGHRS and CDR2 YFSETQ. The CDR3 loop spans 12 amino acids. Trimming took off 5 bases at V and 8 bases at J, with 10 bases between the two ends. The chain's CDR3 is CASSSRGEKLFF. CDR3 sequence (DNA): TGCGCCAGCAGTTCCAGGGGCGAAAAACTGTTTTTT.

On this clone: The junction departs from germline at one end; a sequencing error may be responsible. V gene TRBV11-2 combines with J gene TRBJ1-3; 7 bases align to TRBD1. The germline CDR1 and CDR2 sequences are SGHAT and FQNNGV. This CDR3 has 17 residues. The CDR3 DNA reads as TGTGCCAGCAGCTTAAACAGTGGAGGGGGCTCTGGAACCACCATATATTTT. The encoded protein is CASSLNSGGGSGTTIYF.

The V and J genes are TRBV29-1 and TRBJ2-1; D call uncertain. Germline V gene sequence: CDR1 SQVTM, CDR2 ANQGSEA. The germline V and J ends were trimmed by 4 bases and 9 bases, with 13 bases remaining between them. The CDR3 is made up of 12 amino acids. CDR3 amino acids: CSVGKDRGEQFF. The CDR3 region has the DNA TGCAGCGTTGGGAAGGATCGTGGTGAGCAGTTCTTC.

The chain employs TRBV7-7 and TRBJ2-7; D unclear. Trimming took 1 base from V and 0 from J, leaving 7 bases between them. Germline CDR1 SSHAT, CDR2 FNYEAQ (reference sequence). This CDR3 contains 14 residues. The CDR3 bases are TGTGCCAGCAGCTTAGACGGCCACTCCTACGAGCAGTACTTC. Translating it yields CASSLDGHSYEQYF.

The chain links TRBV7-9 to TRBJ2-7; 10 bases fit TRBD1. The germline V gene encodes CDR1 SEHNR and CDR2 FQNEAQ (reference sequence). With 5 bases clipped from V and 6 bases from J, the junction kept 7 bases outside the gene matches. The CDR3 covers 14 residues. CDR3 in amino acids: CASSPPGQGSEQYF. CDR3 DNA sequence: TGTGCCAGCAGCCCTCCGGGACAGGGGTCCGAGCAGTACTTC.